These T cell receptor beta chains were read from a single sample in a study of naive and memory T cell subsets. TCRdb re-derived calls from the 5' RACE reads in MiXCR, one entry per CDR3 protein. In the table there are more than 55,000 distinct CDR3 sequences, more than 7.5% of which are singletons. These receptor sequences come from a female donor in good health. CDR3s include the opening cysteine and the closing phenylalanine or tryptophan. A D gene is named only where the DNA matches it firmly. Rows may omit the clone size; those that give it use once, few, many or a size class.

cdr3_aa,cdr3_nt,j_call,v_call,d_call,clone_size
CASRDRGRSEAFF,TGTGCCAGCAGGGACAGGGGTAGATCTGAAGCTTTCTTT,TRBJ1-1,TRBV6-2/TRBV6-3,TRBD1,many
CAWAQGMNTEAFF,TGTGCCTGGGCTCAGGGAATGAACACTGAAGCTTTCTTT,TRBJ1-1,TRBV30,-,-
CASSGAPQRGTEKHNEQFF,TGTGCCAGCAGCGGAGCTCCACAAAGGGGGACTGAAAAACACAATGAGCAGTTCTTC,TRBJ2-1,TRBV9,-,few
CASSVAGNQPQHF,TGTGCCAGCAGCGTAGCGGGGAATCAGCCCCAGCATTTT,TRBJ1-5,TRBV9,-,few
CASSVDSLYGYTF,TGTGCCAGTAGTGTTGACAGTCTCTATGGCTACACCTTC,TRBJ1-2,TRBV19,-,many
CASRPGTGAVEQYF,TGTGCCAGCAGGCCCGGGACAGGGGCCGTCGAGCAGTACTTC,TRBJ2-7,TRBV5-4,TRBD1,few
CASSLSGFGYGYTF,TGTGCCAGCAGCTTGTCCGGGTTCGGCTATGGCTACACCTTC,TRBJ1-2,TRBV5-4,-,-
CAIYRERRAYEQYF,TGTGCCATCTACAGGGAAAGGAGGGCCTACGAGCAGTACTTC,TRBJ2-7,TRBV2,-,-
CATSRDPPNNSPLHF,TGTGCCACCAGCAGAGATCCCCCGAATAATTCACCCCTCCACTTT,TRBJ1-6,TRBV15,-,few
CAQGQGNTEAFF,TGTGCCCAGGGACAGGGGAACACTGAAGCTTTCTTT,TRBJ1-1,TRBV30,TRBD1,-
CASSSRLARSTDTQYF,TGTGCCAGCAGCTCGAGACTAGCGCGAAGCACAGATACGCAGTATTTT,TRBJ2-3,TRBV5-6,TRBD2,few
CASSRGWGQPQHF,TGTGCCAGTAGTAGGGGATGGGGTCAGCCCCAGCATTTT,TRBJ1-5,TRBV19,-,many
CASSFFRDSGNTIYF,TGTGCCAGCAGTTTTTTTAGGGACTCGGGAAACACCATATATTTT,TRBJ1-3,TRBV12-3/TRBV12-4,-,-
CSASGGTQNQETQYF,TGCAGTGCTAGTGGTGGGACTCAGAACCAAGAGACCCAGTACTTC,TRBJ2-5,TRBV20-1,-,few
CASSSPARGILNEKLFF,TGTGCCAGCAGTTCCCCGGCTCGAGGGATCTTAAATGAAAAACTGTTTTTT,TRBJ1-4,TRBV12-3/TRBV12-4,-,-
CASSLITGIYTEAFF,TGTGCCAGCAGTTTAATTACCGGCATATACACTGAAGCTTTCTTT,TRBJ1-1,TRBV12-3/TRBV12-4,-,many
CASSPRTSGDTDTQYF,TGTGCCAGCAGCCCGAGGACTAGCGGGGACACAGATACGCAGTATTTT,TRBJ2-3,TRBV12-3/TRBV12-4,TRBD2,-
CSASGQASADTQYF,TGCAGTGCTAGCGGACAGGCAAGTGCAGATACGCAGTATTTT,TRBJ2-3,TRBV20-1,TRBD1,many
CASSYPRGAGAVNTGELFF,TGTGCCAGCAGTTACCCAAGAGGGGCGGGGGCCGTTAACACCGGGGAGCTGTTTTTT,TRBJ2-2,TRBV6-6,-,few
CASTSFFRGNTEAFF,TGTGCCAGTACCTCTTTTTTCAGGGGAAACACTGAAGCTTTCTTT,TRBJ1-1,TRBV19,-,-
CASSQGLGLAGGTDTQYF,TGCGCCAGCAGCCAAGGTCTGGGACTAGCCGGCGGGACAGATACGCAGTATTTT,TRBJ2-3,TRBV4-3,TRBD2,-
CASSSAGTATSPLHF,TGTGCCAGCAGTTCAGCCGGGACAGCAACCTCACCCCTCCACTTT,TRBJ1-6,TRBV6-2/TRBV6-3,TRBD1,medium-sized
CASSPGLPRSDTQYF,TGTGCCAGCAGCCCGGGACTACCACGTTCGGATACGCAGTATTTT,TRBJ2-3,TRBV7-9,TRBD2,-
CASSVVALSETQYF,TGTGCCAGCAGCGTAGTAGCCTTGTCAGAGACCCAGTACTTC,TRBJ2-5,TRBV9,-,many
CASSLILSGYTF,TGTGCCAGCAGTTTAATCTTGAGCGGCTACACCTTC,TRBJ1-2,TRBV28,-,many
CAWEGQSGTGELFF,TGTGCCTGGGAAGGCCAGTCGGGCACCGGGGAGCTGTTTTTT,TRBJ2-2,TRBV30,-,-
CASRRAAQGINQPQHF,TGTGCCAGTAGACGAGCAGCACAGGGGATAAATCAGCCCCAGCATTTT,TRBJ1-5,TRBV19,TRBD1,-
CASSPGTDYGYTF,TGTGCCAGCTCACCGGGGACGGATTATGGCTACACCTTC,TRBJ1-2,TRBV18,-,many
CASRAGASGGYEQFF,TGTGCCAGCAGGGCGGGTGCCAGCGGGGGCTATGAGCAGTTCTTC,TRBJ2-1,TRBV7-2,TRBD2,few
CASSLWGGGRNTQYF,TGTGCCAGCAGCTTGTGGGGCGGGGGGAGGAATACGCAGTATTTT,TRBJ2-3,TRBV5-4,TRBD2,many
CASSYSGGADYGDTF,TGTGCCAGCAGTTACTCGGGGGGCGCGGACTATGGCGACACCTTC,TRBJ1-2,TRBV6-5,-,few
CASSYVQGAEAFF,TGTGCCAGCAGTTACGTCCAGGGTGCCGAAGCTTTCTTT,TRBJ1-1,TRBV6-2/TRBV6-3,-,-